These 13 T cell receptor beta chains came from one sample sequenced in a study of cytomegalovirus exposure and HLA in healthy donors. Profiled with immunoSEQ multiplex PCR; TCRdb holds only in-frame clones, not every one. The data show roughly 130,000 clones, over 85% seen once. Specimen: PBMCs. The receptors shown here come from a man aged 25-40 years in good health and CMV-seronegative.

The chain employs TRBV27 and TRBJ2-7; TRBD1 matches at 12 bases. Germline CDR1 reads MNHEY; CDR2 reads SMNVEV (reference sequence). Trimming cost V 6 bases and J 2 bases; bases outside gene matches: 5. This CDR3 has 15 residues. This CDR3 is CASSPRDRGPYEQYF. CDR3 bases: TGTGCCAGCAGCCCCCGGGACAGGGGGCCCTACGAGCAGTACTTC.

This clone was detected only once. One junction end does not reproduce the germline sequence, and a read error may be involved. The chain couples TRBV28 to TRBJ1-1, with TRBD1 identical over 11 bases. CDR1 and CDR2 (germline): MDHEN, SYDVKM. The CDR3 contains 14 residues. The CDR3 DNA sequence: TGTGCCAGCAGTCTCCACCGGACAGGGGGCTACGGGTACTTT. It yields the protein CASSLHRTGGYGYF.

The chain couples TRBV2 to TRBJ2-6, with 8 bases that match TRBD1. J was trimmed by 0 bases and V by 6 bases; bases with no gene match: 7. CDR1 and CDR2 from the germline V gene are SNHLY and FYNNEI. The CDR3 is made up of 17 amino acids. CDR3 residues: CASSPGQAGSGANVLTF. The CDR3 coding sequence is TGTGCCAGCAGCCCGGGACAGGCTGGCTCTGGGGCCAACGTCCTGACTTTC.

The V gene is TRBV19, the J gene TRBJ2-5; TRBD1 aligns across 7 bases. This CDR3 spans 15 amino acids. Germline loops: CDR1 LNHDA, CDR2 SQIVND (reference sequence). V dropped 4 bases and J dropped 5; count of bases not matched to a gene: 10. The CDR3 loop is CASSTQQGIRETQYF. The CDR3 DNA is TGTGCCAGTAGTACCCAACAGGGGATTCGGGAGACCCAGTACTTC.

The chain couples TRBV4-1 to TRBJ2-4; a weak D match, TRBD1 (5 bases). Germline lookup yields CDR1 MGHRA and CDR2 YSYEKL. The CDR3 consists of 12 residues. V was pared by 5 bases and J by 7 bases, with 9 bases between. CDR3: CASSSQVNIQYF. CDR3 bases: TGCGCCAGCAGCTCACAGGTTAACATTCAGTACTTC.

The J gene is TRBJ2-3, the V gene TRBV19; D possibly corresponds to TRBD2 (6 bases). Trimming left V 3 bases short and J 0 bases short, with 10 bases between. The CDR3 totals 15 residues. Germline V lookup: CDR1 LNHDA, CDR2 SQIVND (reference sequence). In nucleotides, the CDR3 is TGTGCCAGTAGTATCGGGCGGGGAAGCACAGATACGCAGTATTTT. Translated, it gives CASSIGRGSTDTQYF.

The CDR3 loop is CASSLARDRGYGYTF. The CDR3 DNA is TGCGCCAGCAGCTTAGCCCGCGACAGGGGCTATGGCTACACCTTC. The chain employs TRBV5-1 and TRBJ1-2; 8 bases fit TRBD1. Germline lookup yields CDR1 SGHRS and CDR2 YFSETQ. The CDR3 length is 15 residues. V shed 2 bases, J shed 4 bases, and the junction held 7 bases outside the gene matches.

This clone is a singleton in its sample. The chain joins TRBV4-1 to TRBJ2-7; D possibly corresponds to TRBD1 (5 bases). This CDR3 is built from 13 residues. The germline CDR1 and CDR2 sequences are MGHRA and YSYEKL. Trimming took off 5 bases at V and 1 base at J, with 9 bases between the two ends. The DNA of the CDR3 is TGCGCCAGCAGCTCCCAGGGTTCCTACGAGCAGTACTTC. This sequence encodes CASSSQGSYEQYF.

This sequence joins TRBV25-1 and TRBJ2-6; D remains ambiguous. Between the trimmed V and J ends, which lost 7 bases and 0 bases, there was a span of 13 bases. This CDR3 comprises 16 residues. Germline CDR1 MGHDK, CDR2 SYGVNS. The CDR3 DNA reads TGTGCCAGCACCGCCTCGGGTAGCTCTGGGGCCAACGTCCTGACTTTC. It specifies CASTASGSSGANVLTF.

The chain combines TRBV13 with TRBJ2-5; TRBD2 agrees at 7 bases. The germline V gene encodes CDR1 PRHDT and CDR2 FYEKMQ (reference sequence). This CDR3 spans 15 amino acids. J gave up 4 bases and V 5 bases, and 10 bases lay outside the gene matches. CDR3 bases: TGTGCCAGCAGCCCCCACAAGGGGAGGGGAGAGACCCAGTACTTC. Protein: CASSPHKGRGETQYF.

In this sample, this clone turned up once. The CDR3 spells CASKGLAGGADTQYF. The DNA of the CDR3 is TGTGCCAGCAAAGGACTAGCGGGGGGAGCAGATACGCAGTATTTT. This chain links TRBV7-8 with TRBJ2-3; 14 bases are a match to TRBD2. V shed 7 bases, J shed 4 bases, and the junction held 4 bases outside the gene matches. The CDR3 extends over 15 amino acids. CDR1 SGHVS and CDR2 FQNEAQ come from the germline V gene.

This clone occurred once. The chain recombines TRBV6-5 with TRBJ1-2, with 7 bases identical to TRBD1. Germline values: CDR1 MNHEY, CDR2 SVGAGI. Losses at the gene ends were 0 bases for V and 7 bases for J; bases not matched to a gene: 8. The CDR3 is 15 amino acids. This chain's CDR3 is CASSYSSEGASGYTF. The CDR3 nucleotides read TGTGCCAGCAGTTACTCGTCGGAGGGGGCGTCTGGCTACACCTTC.

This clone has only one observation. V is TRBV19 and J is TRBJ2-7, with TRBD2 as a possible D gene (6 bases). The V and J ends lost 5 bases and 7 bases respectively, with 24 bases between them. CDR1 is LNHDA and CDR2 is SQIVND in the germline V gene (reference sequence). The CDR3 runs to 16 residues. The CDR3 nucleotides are TGTGCCAGTAGTCGGGACCTCGGGATACTGGCGGGGGAGCAGTACTTC. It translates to CASSRDLGILAGEQYF.